One sample yielded the 9 T cell receptor beta chains listed below, sequenced in a study of T-cell reconstitution after alpha-beta-depleted transplantation in children. Preparation of the TCRbeta library involved a method that used unique molecular identifiers. TCRdb analysed the PCR reads with MiXCR anew, one entry per CDR3 protein. Among approximately 240,000 distinct CDR3 sequences listed, roughly 9% were seen once. Specimen: PBMCs from the stem cell graft donor, collected from the stem cell graft. Receptors originate from a human donor who donated a stem cell graft to a child with acute lymphoblastic leukemia.

The chain has TRBV3-1 and TRBJ1-1, with TRBD1 matching over 7 bases. CDR1 is LGHDT, CDR2 YNNKEL, per germline (reference sequence). The CDR3 covers 15 residues. With 6 bases clipped from V and 6 bases from J, the junction kept 13 bases outside the gene matches. The DNA of the CDR3 is TGTGCCAGCAGAAGGGGAGGGACAGCTCGCGCTGAAGCTTTCTTT. Translation: CASRRGGTARAEAFF.

In this sample, this clonotype turned up a few times. V is TRBV29-1 and J is TRBJ1-1, with 8 bases aligning to TRBD1. V lost 7 bases and J lost 1; bases outside the gene matches: 11. Germline CDR1 is SQVTM and CDR2 is ANQGSEA. The CDR3 is made up of 15 amino acids. The CDR3 DNA sequence: TGCAGCGGACGACAGGGGATCGGGCCGAACACTGAAGCTTTCTTT. The encoded protein is CSGRQGIGPNTEAFF.

This clonotype was picked up many times. The chain joins TRBV12-3 or TRBV12-4 to TRBJ2-1, with D unresolved. V gave up 1 base and J gave up 4 bases, with 11 bases separating them. CDR3 length equals 15 residues. The CDR3 sequence is CASSLDFAWYNEQFF. For the CDR3, the DNA is TGTGCCAGCAGTTTAGACTTTGCGTGGTACAATGAGCAGTTCTTC.

This clonotype was seen more than once but under ten times. The V call is TRBV6-1, the J call TRBJ1-2; 9 bases fit TRBD1. The length of the CDR3 is 15 residues. J was trimmed by 5 bases and V by 6 bases; bases with no gene match: 10. Per germline, CDR1 MNHNS and CDR2 SASEGT. CDR3 residues: CASSDTGGSLYGYTF. The CDR3 nucleotides read TGTGCCAGCAGCGATACAGGGGGCAGCCTTTATGGCTACACCTTC.

This clonotype was observed a few times. This chain links TRBV20-1 with TRBJ2-1; D unresolved. The CDR3 runs 10 residues. From germline, CDR1 is DFQATT and CDR2 SNEGSKA (reference sequence). Deletions cut 6 bases from V and 7 bases from J, with 7 bases between. The CDR3 loop reads CSASANEQFF. For the CDR3, the DNA is TGCAGTGCCAGCGCAAATGAGCAGTTCTTC.

The genes are TRBV2 and TRBJ1-4; D perhaps matches TRBD1 (6 bases). The CDR3 is 12 amino acids. V lost 6 bases to trimming and J lost 6 bases, with 8 bases between them. The germline CDR1 and CDR2 sequences are SNHLY and FYNNEI. This chain's CDR3 is CASRNRDEKLFF. The CDR3 DNA sequence: TGTGCCAGCAGGAACAGGGATGAAAAACTGTTTTTT.

This clonotype was counted a few times. The V gene is TRBV5-1, the J gene TRBJ1-2; 7 nucleotides line up with TRBD1. The CDR3 extends over 15 amino acids. Germline CDR1 is SGHRS and CDR2 is YFSETQ. V dropped 3 bases and J dropped 5; count of bases not matched to a gene: 10. The chain's CDR3 is CASSSTQTGMYGYTF. In DNA, the CDR3 is TGCGCCAGCAGCTCTACCCAGACAGGGATGTATGGCTACACCTTC.

This clonotype was detected ten times or more. The chain carries TRBV30 and TRBJ2-7; possibly TRBD2 for D (5 bases). V was pared by 4 bases and J by 0 bases, with 10 bases between. The CDR3 covers 13 residues. Germline CDR1 reads GTSNPN; CDR2 reads SVGIG (reference sequence). CDR3 DNA: TGTGCCTGGACTGAGGGAATCTCCTACGAGCAGTACTTC. Protein product: CAWTEGISYEQYF.

This clonotype was recorded many times. The chain links TRBV10-3 to TRBJ1-1, with 9 bases lining up with TRBD1. Unmatched junction bases numbered 17, after V lost 6 bases and J lost 3 bases. The CDR3 totals 18 residues. Germline CDR1 reads ENHRY; CDR2 reads SYGVKD. The CDR3 DNA reads as TGTGCCATCAGGGGGGATCCGGGACAGGGTATCGGGGACACTGAAGCTTTCTTT. This sequence encodes CAIRGDPGQGIGDTEAFF.